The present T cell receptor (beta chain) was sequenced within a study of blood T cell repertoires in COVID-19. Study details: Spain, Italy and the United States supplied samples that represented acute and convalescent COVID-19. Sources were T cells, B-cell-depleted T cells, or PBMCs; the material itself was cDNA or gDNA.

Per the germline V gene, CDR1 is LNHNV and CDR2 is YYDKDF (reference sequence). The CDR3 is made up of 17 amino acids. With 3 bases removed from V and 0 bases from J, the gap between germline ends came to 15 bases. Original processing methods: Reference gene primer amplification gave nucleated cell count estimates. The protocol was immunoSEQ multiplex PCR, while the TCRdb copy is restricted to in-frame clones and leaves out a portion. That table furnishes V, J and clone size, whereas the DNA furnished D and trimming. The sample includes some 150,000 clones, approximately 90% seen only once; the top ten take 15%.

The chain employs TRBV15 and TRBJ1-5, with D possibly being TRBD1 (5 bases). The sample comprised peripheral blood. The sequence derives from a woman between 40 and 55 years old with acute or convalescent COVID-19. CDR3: CATSSFRVGYSNQPQHF. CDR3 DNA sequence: TGTGCCACCAGCAGTTTCAGGGTGGGCTATAGCAATCAGCCCCAGCATTTT.